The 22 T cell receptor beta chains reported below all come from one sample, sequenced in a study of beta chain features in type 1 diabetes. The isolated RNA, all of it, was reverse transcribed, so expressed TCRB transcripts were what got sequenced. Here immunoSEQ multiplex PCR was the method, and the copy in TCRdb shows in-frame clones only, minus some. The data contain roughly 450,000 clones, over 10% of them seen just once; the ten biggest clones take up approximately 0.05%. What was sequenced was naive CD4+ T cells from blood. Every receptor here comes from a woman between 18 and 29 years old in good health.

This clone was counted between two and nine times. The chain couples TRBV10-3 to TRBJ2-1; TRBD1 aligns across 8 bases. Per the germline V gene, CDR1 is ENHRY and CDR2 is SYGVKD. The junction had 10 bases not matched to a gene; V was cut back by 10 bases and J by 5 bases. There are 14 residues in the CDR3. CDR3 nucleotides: TGTGCCACCCAGGGGGCCCTCGTGGACAATGAGCAGTTCTTC. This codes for CATQGALVDNEQFF.

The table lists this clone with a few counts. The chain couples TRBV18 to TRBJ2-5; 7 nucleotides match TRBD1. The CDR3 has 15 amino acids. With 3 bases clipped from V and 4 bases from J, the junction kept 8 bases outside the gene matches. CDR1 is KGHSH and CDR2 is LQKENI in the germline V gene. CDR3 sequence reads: CASSPQTGPRETQYF. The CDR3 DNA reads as TGTGCCAGCTCACCGCAGACAGGGCCTCGAGAGACCCAGTACTTC.

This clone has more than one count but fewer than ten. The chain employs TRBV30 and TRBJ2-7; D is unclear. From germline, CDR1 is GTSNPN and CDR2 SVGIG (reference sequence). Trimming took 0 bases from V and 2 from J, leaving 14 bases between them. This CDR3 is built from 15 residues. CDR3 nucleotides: TGTGCCTGGAGTGTAGTCGCGCTTGCCCCCTACGAGCAGTACTTC. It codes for CAWSVVALAPYEQYF.

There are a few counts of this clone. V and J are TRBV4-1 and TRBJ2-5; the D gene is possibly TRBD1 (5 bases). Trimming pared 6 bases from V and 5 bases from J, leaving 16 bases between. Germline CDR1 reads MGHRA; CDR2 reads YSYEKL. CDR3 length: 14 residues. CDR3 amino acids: CASSLHGAGETQYF. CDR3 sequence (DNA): TGCGCCAGCAGTCTACATGGGGCCGGGGAGACCCAGTACTTC.

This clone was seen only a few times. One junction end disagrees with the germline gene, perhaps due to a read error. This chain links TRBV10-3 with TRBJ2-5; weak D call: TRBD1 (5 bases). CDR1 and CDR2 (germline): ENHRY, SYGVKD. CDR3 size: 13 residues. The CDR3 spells CCRRQLHVKTQYF. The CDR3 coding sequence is TGCTGCAGAAGACAGCTCCATGTCAAGACCCAGTACTTC.

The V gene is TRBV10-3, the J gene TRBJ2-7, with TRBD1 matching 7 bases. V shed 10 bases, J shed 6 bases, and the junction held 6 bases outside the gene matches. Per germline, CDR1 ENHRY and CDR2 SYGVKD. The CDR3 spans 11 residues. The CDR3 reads CASHPGGEQYV. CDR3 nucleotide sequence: TGTGCCAGCCACCCAGGGGGCGAGCAGTACGTC.

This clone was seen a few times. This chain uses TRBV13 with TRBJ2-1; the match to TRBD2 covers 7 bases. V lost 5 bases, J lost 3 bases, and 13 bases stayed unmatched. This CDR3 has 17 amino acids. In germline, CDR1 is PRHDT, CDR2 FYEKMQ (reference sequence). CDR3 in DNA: TGTGCCAGCAGCGCCCGAGGGGAGGGGCGATTCTACAATGAGCAGTTCTTC. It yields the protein CASSARGEGRFYNEQFF.

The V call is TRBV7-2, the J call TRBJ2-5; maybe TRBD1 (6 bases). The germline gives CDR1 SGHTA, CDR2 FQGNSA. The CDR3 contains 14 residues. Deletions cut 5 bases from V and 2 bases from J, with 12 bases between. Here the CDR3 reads CASSLRTAQETQYF. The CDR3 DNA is TGTGCCAGCAGCCTCCGGACAGCTCAAGAGACCCAGTACTTC.

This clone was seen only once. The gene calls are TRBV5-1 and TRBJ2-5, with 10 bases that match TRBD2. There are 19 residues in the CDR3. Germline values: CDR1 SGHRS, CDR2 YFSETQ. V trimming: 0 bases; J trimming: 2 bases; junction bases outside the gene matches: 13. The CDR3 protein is CASSLVPRVGLASQETQYF. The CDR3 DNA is TGCGCCAGCAGCTTGGTACCCCGGGTGGGACTAGCGTCTCAAGAGACCCAGTACTTC.

CDR3 protein: CSASWSEAFF. The CDR3 DNA sequence: TGCAGTGCTAGTTGGAGTGAAGCTTTCTTT. V usage is TRBV20-1 and J usage is TRBJ1-1; no clear D gene. V dropped 3 bases and J dropped 7 bases, with 6 bases sitting between them. The CDR3 loop spans 10 amino acids. Germline V CDR1 and CDR2: DFQATT, SNEGSKA (reference sequence).

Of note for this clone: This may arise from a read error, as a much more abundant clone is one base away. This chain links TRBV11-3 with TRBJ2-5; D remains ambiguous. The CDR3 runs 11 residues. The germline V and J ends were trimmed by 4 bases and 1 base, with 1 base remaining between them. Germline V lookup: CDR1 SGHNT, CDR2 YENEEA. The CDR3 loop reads CASSSQETQYF. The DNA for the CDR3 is TGTGCCAGCAGCTCCCAAGAGACCCAGTACTTC.

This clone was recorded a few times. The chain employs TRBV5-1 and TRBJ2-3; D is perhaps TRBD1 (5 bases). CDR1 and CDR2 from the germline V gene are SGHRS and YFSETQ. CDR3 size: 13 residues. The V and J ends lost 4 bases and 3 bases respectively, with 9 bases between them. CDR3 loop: CASSRGPTDTQYF. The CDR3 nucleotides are TGCGCCAGCAGCAGGGGCCCTACAGATACGCAGTATTTT.

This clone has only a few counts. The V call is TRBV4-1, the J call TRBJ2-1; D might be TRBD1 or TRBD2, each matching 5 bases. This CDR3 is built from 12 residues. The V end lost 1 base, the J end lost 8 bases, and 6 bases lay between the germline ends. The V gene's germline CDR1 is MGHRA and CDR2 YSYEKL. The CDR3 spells CASSQAGHEQFF. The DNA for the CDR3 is TGCGCCAGCAGCCAAGCGGGGCATGAGCAGTTCTTC.

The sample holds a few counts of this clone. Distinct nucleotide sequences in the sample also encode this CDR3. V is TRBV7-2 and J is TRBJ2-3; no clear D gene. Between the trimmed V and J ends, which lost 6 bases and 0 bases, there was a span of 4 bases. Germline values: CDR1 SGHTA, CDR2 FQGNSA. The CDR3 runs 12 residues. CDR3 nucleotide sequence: TGTGCCAGCAGGCCCAGCACAGATACGCAGTATTTT. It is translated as CASRPSTDTQYF. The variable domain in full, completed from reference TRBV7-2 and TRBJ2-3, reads GAGVSQSPSNKVTEKGKDVELRCDPISGHTALYWYRQSLGQGLEFLIYFQGNSAPDKSGLPSDRFSAERTGGSVSTLTIQRTQQEDSAVYLCASRPSTDTQYFGPGTRLTVL.

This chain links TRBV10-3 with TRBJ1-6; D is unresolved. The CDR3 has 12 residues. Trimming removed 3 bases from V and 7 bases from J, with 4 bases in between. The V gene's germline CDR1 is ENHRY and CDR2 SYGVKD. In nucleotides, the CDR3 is TGTGCCATCAGTGACGCAAATTCACCCCTCCACTTT. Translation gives CAISDANSPLHF.

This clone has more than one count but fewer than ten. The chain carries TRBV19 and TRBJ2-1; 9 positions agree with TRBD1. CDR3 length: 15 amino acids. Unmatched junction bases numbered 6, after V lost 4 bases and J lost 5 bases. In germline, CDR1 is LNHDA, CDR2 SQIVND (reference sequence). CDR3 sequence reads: CASSNPGTGNNEQFF. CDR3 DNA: TGTGCCAGTAGTAATCCAGGGACAGGGAACAATGAGCAGTTCTTC.

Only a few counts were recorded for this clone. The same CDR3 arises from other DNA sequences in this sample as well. CDR3: CASSFGRETQYF. The CDR3 DNA reads as TGTGCCAGCAGCTTTGGGAGGGAGACCCAGTACTTC. The chain links TRBV7-2 to TRBJ2-5; D perhaps matches TRBD2 (6 bases). V was clipped by 3 bases and J by 5 bases, with 7 bases between them. The germline V gene has CDR1 SGHTA and CDR2 FQGNSA. The CDR3 extends over 12 amino acids.

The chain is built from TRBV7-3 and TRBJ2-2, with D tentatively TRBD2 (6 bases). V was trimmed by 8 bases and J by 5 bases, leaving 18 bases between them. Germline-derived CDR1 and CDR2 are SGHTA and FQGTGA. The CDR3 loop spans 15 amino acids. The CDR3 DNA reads TGTGCCAGCTCACCCCCGGGACTTAATACCGGGGAGCTGTTTTTT. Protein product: CASSPPGLNTGELFF. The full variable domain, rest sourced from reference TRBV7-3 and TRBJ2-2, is GAGVSQTPSNKVTEKGKYVELRCDPISGHTALYWYRQSLGQGPEFLIYFQGTGAADDSGLPNDRFFAVRPEGSVSTLKIQRTERGDSAVYLCASSPPGLNTGELFFGEGSRLTVL.

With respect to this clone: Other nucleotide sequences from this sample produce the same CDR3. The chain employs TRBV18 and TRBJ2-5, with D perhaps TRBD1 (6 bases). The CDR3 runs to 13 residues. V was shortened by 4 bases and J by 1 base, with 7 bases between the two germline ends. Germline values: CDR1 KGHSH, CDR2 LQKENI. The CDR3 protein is CASSLQGQETQYF. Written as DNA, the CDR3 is TGTGCCAGCTCACTACAGGGCCAAGAGACCCAGTACTTC.

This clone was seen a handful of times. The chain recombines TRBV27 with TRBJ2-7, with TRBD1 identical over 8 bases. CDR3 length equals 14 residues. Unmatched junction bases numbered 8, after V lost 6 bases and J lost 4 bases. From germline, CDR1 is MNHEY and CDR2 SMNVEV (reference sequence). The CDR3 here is CASRRTGTQYEQYF. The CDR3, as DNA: TGTGCCAGCAGGCGGACAGGGACCCAGTACGAGCAGTACTTC.

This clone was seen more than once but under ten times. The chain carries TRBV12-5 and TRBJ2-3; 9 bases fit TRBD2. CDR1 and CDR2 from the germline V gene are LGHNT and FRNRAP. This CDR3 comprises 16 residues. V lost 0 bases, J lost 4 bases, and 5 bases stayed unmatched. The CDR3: CASGLVRSGSPDTQYF. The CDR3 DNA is TGTGCTAGTGGTTTGGTACGTAGCGGGAGCCCAGATACGCAGTATTTT.

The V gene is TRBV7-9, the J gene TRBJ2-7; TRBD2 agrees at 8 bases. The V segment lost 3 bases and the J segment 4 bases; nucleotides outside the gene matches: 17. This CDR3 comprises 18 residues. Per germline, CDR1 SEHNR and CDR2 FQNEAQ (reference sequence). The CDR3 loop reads CASSLGVVRIREGYEQYF. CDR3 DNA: TGTGCCAGCAGCTTGGGGGTCGTCCGTATCCGGGAGGGATACGAGCAGTACTTC.